Listed here are 18 T cell receptor beta chains from one sample, sequenced in a study of T cell responses to AZD1222 COVID-19 vaccine. Some clones are missing from TCRdb's copy, which holds only in-frame ones; the method was immunoSEQ multiplex PCR. The table records approximately 120,000 clones, 75% to 85% of them present only once. The material sequenced was peripheral blood, taken 28 days after the second AZD1222 dose. These receptors all stem from an adult who received the AZD1222 COVID-19 vaccine.

CDR3 in DNA: TGTGCCAGCAGCTTAGGGTGGACAGAACTCAATGAGCAGTTCTTC. Translating gives CASSLGWTELNEQFF. The chain uses TRBV11-3 and TRBJ2-1, with D perhaps matching TRBD1 (6 bases). CDR3 length: 15 residues. The germline gives CDR1 SGHNT, CDR2 YENEEA. The V end was cut by 1 base, the J end by 6 bases, with 13 bases between. Full variable domain (missing parts from reference TRBV11-3 and TRBJ2-1): EAGVVQSPRYKIIEKKQPVAFWCNPISGHNTLYWYLQNLGQGPELLIRYENEEAVDDSQLPKDRFSAERLKGVDSTLKIQPAELGDSAVYLCASSLGWTELNEQFFGPGTRLTVL.

The V and J genes are TRBV6-1 and TRBJ1-1, with TRBD1 identical over 7 bases. This CDR3 has 16 amino acids. The V gene end was trimmed by 2 bases and the J gene end by 4 bases; junction bases not matched to a gene: 10. Per the germline V gene, CDR1 is MNHNS and CDR2 is SASEGT. CDR3 coding DNA: TGTGCCAGCAGTGAATTCCCGATGACAGGGCTCACTGAAGCTTTCTTT. Protein sequence: CASSEFPMTGLTEAFF.

The chain carries TRBV3-1 (or the pseudogene TRBV3-2) and TRBJ1-2; D gene ambiguous. CDR3 length: 13 amino acids. Germline CDR1 and CDR2: LGHDT and YNNKEL (reference sequence). The V end lost 0 bases, the J end lost 4 bases, and 6 bases lay between the germline ends. The CDR3 nucleotides are TGTGCCAGCAGCCAAGAAGGCCCCTATGGCTACACCTTC. It yields the protein CASSQEGPYGYTF.

The CDR3 sequence: CASSSTGRQGNYGYTF. CDR3 nucleotide sequence: TGTGCCAGCAGTTCGACAGGTCGGCAGGGTAACTATGGCTACACCTTC. This chain connects TRBV28 to TRBJ1-2; maybe TRBD1 (6 bases). Trimming cost V 4 bases and J 1 base, with 16 bases left between them. From germline, CDR1 is MDHEN and CDR2 SYDVKM. This CDR3 has 16 amino acids.

This clone appeared once. CDR3 sequence reads: CASSLSWQGIYGYTF. The CDR3, as DNA: TGTGCCAGCAGTTTATCTTGGCAGGGGATCTATGGCTACACCTTC. The chain is built from TRBV28 and TRBJ1-2; D possibly corresponds to TRBD1 (6 bases). The germline gives CDR1 MDHEN, CDR2 SYDVKM. V was clipped by 1 base and J by 4 bases, with 13 bases between them. This CDR3 is 15 amino acids long.

The chain couples TRBV29-1 to TRBJ1-3; the D gene is possibly TRBD1 (5 bases). This CDR3 contains 13 residues. V lost 7 bases to trimming and J lost 3 bases, with 13 bases between them. From germline, CDR1 is SQVTM and CDR2 ANQGSEA. This chain's CDR3 is CSGRKGRGNTIYF. CDR3 bases: TGCAGCGGACGAAAGGGGCGTGGAAACACCATATATTTT.

The chain carries TRBV6-5 and TRBJ1-1; 7 bases line up with TRBD1. Unmatched junction bases numbered 9, after V lost 7 bases and J lost 7 bases. The CDR3 loop spans 13 amino acids. Germline V CDR1 and CDR2: MNHEY, SVGAGI. The CDR3 sequence: CASNRQGGGEAFF. The DNA of the CDR3 is TGTGCCAGCAATCGACAGGGAGGAGGTGAAGCTTTCTTT.

The chain links TRBV5-1 to TRBJ2-2; D is possibly TRBD2 (5 bases). Germline V gene lookup returns CDR1 SGHRS and CDR2 YFSETQ. The V and J ends lost 0 bases and 4 bases respectively, with 10 bases between them. The CDR3 has 15 amino acids. The CDR3 loop is CASSLGEAVTGELFF. In nucleotides, the CDR3 is TGCGCCAGCAGCTTGGGGGAAGCGGTCACCGGGGAGCTGTTTTTT.

This rearrangement joins TRBV5-6 to TRBJ1-6; D gene ambiguous. The CDR3 runs 15 residues. Trimming shortened V by 0 bases and J by 6 bases, and 10 bases separated the two germline ends. CDR1 SGHDT and CDR2 YYEEEE come from the germline V gene. CDR3 sequence (DNA): TGTGCCAGCAGCTTGGAGGGCAGGCCTAATTCACCCCTCCACTTT. Translated, it gives CASSLEGRPNSPLHF.

The V gene is TRBV3-1 (or the pseudogene TRBV3-2), the J gene TRBJ1-5; D not certain. The CDR3 runs 21 residues. CDR1 LGHDT and CDR2 YNNKEL come from the germline V gene (reference sequence). Between the trimmed V and J ends, which lost 1 base and 0 bases, there was a span of 25 bases. CDR3 loop: CASSQVEYGSPRKNSNQPQHF. The CDR3 DNA follows: TGTGCCAGCAGCCAAGTTGAATATGGAAGCCCAAGAAAAAATAGCAATCAGCCCCAGCATTTT.

The chain's CDR3 is CASSPALGQGYRNEQFF. CDR3 DNA sequence: TGTGCCAGCTCACCCGCTTTGGGACAGGGGTACCGAAATGAGCAGTTCTTC. V and J are TRBV18 and TRBJ2-1; 10 bases align to TRBD1. Trimming cost V 3 bases and J 7 bases; bases outside gene matches: 12. Germline CDR1 and CDR2: KGHSH and LQKENI. This CDR3 is 17 amino acids long.

The rearrangement links TRBV7-2 to TRBJ1-5; D gene unclear. Looked up from germline, CDR1 is SGHTA and CDR2 is FQGNSA. This CDR3 spans 15 amino acids. Trimming pared 1 base from V and 0 bases from J, leaving 7 bases between. The CDR3 spells CASSLVVFSNQPQHF. As DNA, the CDR3 is TGTGCCAGCAGCTTAGTGGTGTTTAGCAATCAGCCCCAGCATTTT.

The V call is TRBV6-2 or TRBV6-3, the J call TRBJ2-3, with 10 nucleotides matching TRBD2. Germline V CDR1 and CDR2: MNHEY, SVGEGT. With V trimmed by 4 bases and J by 0 bases, 16 bases remained unmatched. The CDR3 is made up of 20 amino acids. In DNA, the CDR3 is TGTGCCAGCAGTTTGGAAGTTAGCGGGGGGCCGGTTCCTAGCACAGATACGCAGTATTTT. This gives the protein CASSLEVSGGPVPSTDTQYF.

CDR3 region: CASSLGVPSEKLFF. The CDR3 nucleotides are TGTGCCAGCAGCTTGGGTGTCCCCTCTGAAAAACTGTTTTTT. The chain is built from TRBV7-2 and TRBJ1-4; D is undetermined. There are 14 residues in the CDR3. CDR1 is SGHTA and CDR2 is FQGNSA in the germline V gene. Trimming left V 3 bases short and J 7 bases short, with 12 bases between.

The chain combines TRBV24-1 with TRBJ1-2; 9 bases align to TRBD1. The germline CDR1 and CDR2 sequences are KGHDR and SFDVKD. With V trimmed by 3 bases and J by 4 bases, 11 bases remained unmatched. This CDR3 region has 17 residues. Here the CDR3 reads CATSDAFKTGGSYGYTF. CDR3 in DNA: TGTGCCACCAGTGATGCCTTTAAGACAGGGGGATCCTATGGCTACACCTTC.

The V gene is TRBV10-3, the J gene TRBJ2-5; the D is unclear. Per germline, CDR1 ENHRY and CDR2 SYGVKD. The CDR3 sequence is 14 residues long. Between the trimmed V and J ends, which lost 2 bases and 5 bases, there was a span of 12 bases. CDR3 amino acids: CAISERQTGETQYF. CDR3 in DNA: TGTGCCATCAGTGAGCGCCAGACCGGGGAGACCCAGTACTTC.

The gene calls are TRBV7-2 and TRBJ2-2, with D possibly matching TRBD2 (7 bases). Germline V gives CDR1 SGHTA, CDR2 FQGNSA. V lost 3 bases to trimming and J lost 5 bases, with 16 bases between them. CDR3 length equals 16 residues. The CDR3 protein is CASSFVGGPGTGELFF. As DNA, the CDR3 is TGTGCCAGCAGCTTCGTGGGGGGGCCGGGGACCGGGGAGCTGTTTTTT.

V usage is TRBV11-2 and J usage is TRBJ2-3, with a weak D call TRBD1 (6 bases). Germline CDR1 SGHAT, CDR2 FQNNGV. The CDR3 loop spans 15 amino acids. V was shortened by 7 bases and J by 0 bases, with 14 bases between the two germline ends. The CDR3 region is CASTNQGSSTDTQYF. In DNA, the CDR3 is TGTGCCAGCACCAATCAGGGGTCTAGCACAGATACGCAGTATTTT.